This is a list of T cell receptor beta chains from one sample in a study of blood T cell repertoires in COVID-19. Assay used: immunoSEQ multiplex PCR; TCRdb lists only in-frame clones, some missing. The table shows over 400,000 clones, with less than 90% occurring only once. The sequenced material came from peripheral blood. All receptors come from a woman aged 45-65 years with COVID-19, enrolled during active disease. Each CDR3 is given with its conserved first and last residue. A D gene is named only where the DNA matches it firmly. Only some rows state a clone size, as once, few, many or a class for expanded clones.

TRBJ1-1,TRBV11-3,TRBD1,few,CASSYGQGGNTEAFF,TGTGCCAGCAGCTACGGACAGGGGGGGAACACTGAAGCTTTCTTT
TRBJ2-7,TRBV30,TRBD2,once,CAWSVLAGGLQYF,TGTGCCTGGAGTGTCCTAGCGGGGGGACTTCAGTACTTC
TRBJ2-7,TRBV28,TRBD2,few,CASTAGGGDEQYF,TGTGCCAGCACAGCGGGGGGCGGGGACGAGCAGTACTTC
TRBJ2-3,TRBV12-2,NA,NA,CARRFNRDTRTGSTDTQYF,TGTGCAAGGCGCTTTAACCGGGACACCAGAACGGGGAGCACAGATACGCAGTATTTT
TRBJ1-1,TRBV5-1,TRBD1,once,CASSLVVIQGANTEAFF,TGCGCCAGCAGCTTGGTAGTTATACAGGGGGCGAACACTGAAGCTTTCTTT
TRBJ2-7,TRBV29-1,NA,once,CSVVGGSYEQYF,TGCAGCGTTGTGGGGGGTTCCTACGAGCAGTACTTC
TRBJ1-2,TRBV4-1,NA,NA,CASRHGGGAYDGYTF,TGCGCCAGCAGACACGGTGGAGGGGCATACGATGGCTACACCTTC
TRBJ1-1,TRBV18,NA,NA,CASSPRASEAFF,TGTGCCAGCTCACCACGGGCATCTGAAGCTTTCTTT
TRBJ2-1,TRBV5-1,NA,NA,CASSMASNNEQFF,TGCGCCAGCAGCATGGCTAGCAACAATGAGCAGTTCTTC
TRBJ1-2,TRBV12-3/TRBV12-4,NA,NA,CAGTGGDGYTF,TGTGCCGGAACAGGAGGGGATGGCTACACCTTC
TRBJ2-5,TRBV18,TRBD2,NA,CASSPFTSGQETQYF,TGTGCCAGCTCACCTTTTACTAGCGGCCAAGAGACCCAGTACTTC
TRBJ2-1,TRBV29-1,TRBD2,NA,CSTEEAGGPKEQFF,TGCAGCACAGAGGAGGCGGGGGGGCCAAAAGAGCAGTTCTTC
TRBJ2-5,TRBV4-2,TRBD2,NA,CASSQGASGGSSETQYF,TGTGCCAGCAGCCAAGGGGCTAGCGGGGGGAGTTCGGAGACCCAGTACTTC
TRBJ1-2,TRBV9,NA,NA,CASSAKGQNRNYGYTF,TGTGCCAGCAGCGCGAAGGGACAAAACCGGAACTATGGCTACACCTTC
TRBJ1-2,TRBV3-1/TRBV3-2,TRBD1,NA,CASSARTGTFGYTF,TGTGCCAGCAGCGCCCGGACAGGGACTTTTGGCTACACCTTC
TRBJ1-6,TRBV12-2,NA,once,CASRLPRPGLGSPLHF,TGTGCAAGTCGCTTGCCTCGGCCCGGCCTAGGTTCACCCCTCCACTTT
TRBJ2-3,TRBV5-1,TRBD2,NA,CASSLTAGPKTQYF,TGCGCCAGCAGCTTAACAGCGGGGCCTAAGACGCAGTATTTT
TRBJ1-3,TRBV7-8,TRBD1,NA,CASSRGTGTFSGNTIYF,TGTGCCAGCAGCCGCGGGACAGGGACGTTCTCTGGAAACACCATATATTTT
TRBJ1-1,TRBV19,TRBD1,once,CASSALRDRRFF,TGTGCCAGTAGTGCACTCCGGGACAGGCGGTTCTTT
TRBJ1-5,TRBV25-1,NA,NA,CASSGRVSNQPQHF,TGTGCCAGCAGTGGACGGGTTAGCAATCAGCCCCAGCATTTT
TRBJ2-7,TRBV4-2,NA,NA,CASSQDPIFGIPYEQYF,TGTGCCAGCAGCCAAGATCCTATTTTCGGGATACCCTACGAGCAGTACTTC
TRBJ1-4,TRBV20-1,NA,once,CSARREKLFF,TGCAGTGCTAGACGTGAAAAACTGTTTTTT
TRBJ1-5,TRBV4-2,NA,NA,CASSRSITQENQPQHF,TGTGCCAGCAGCCGCTCGATAACACAGGAAAATCAGCCCCAGCATTTT
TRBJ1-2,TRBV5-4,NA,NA,CASSLAGVSLYGYTF,TGTGCCAGCAGCTTGGCCGGGGTCAGCCTCTATGGCTACACCTTC
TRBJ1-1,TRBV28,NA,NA,CASSSGHDTEAFF,TGTGCCAGCAGTTCTGGACATGACACTGAAGCTTTCTTT
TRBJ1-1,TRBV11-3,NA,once,CASSFDRTTEAFF,TGTGCCAGCAGCTTCGACAGGACCACTGAAGCTTTCTTT
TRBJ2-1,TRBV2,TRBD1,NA,CASSDTGVIIDEQFF,TGTGCCAGCAGTGATACAGGGGTTATCATCGATGAGCAGTTCTTC
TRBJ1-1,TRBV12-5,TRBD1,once,CASGTVQGATSNTEAFF,TGTGCTAGTGGTACCGTACAGGGGGCAACCTCGAACACTGAAGCTTTCTTT
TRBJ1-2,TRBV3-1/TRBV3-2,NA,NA,CASSQDRGGSYTF,TGTGCCAGCAGCCAAGATCGGGGGGGGAGCTACACCTTC
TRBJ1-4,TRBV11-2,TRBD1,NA,CASSPDRAGKLFF,TGTGCCAGCAGCCCGGACAGGGCGGGAAAACTGTTTTTT
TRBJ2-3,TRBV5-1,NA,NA,CASSLQTGSTDTQYF,TGCGCCAGCAGCTTGCAAACAGGGAGCACAGATACGCAGTATTTT
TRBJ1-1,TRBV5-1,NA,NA,CASRVWTANTEAFF,TGCGCCAGCAGGGTCTGGACAGCTAACACTGAAGCTTTCTTT
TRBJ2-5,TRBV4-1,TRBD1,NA,CASSQESQGWETQYF,TGCGCCAGCAGCCAAGAATCACAGGGGTGGGAGACCCAGTACTTC
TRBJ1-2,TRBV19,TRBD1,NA,CASLSRNRGGYGYTF,TGTGCCAGTCTCTCCCGAAACAGGGGGGGCTATGGCTACACCTTC
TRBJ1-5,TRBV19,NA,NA,CASSISEQPQHF,TGTGCCAGTAGTATAAGCGAACAGCCCCAGCATTTT
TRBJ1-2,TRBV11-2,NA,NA,CASSSELGYTF,TGTGCCAGCAGCTCCGAGCTTGGCTACACCTTC
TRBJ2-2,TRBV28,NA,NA,CASSEKSPLVGGELFF,TGTGCCAGCAGTGAGAAGAGTCCGCTGGTTGGCGGGGAGCTGTTTTTT
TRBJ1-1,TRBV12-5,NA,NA,CASGLGTTGTEAFF,TGTGCTAGTGGTTTGGGGACCACAGGGACTGAAGCTTTCTTT
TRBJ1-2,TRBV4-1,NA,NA,CASSQDGTSYGYTF,TGCGCCAGCAGCCAAGATGGGACTTCCTATGGCTACACCTTC
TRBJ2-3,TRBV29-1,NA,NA,CSVEVGGTDTQYF,TGCAGCGTTGAGGTCGGGGGCACAGATACGCAGTATTTT
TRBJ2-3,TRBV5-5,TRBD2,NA,CASSLVVVAGAVTDTQYF,TGTGCCAGCAGCTTGGTGGTAGTAGCGGGGGCGGTCACAGATACGCAGTATTTT